This T cell receptor (beta chain) emerged from a study of a mutant IDH1 vaccine in newly diagnosed glioma. Study as a whole: A roughly 62% male, approximately 38% female split and a mean age of approximately 40 years characterized treated patients. Patients were pretreated with radiotherapy, temozolomide, or both, mostly both.

Produced via immunoSEQ multiplex PCR; TCRdb's table is partial and in-frame only. The top ten hold more than 6.5% of the sample, which has approximately 70,000 clones, around 79% seen once. Germline lookup yields CDR1 ENHRY and CDR2 SYGVKD. This CDR3 has 12 amino acids. V was trimmed by 8 bases and J by 5 bases, leaving 12 bases between them. Documented time point: baseline, week 1 (first vaccination visit). Treatment of the sample: pre-vaccination baseline after standard-of-care therapy. This chain links TRBV10-3 with TRBJ2-5; D might be TRBD2 (7 bases). Here the sequenced sample was PBMCs, taken from a glioma patient treated with radiotherapy, temozolomide or both. This receptor was taken from a man aged 50 to 60 with glioma. The CDR3 coding sequence is TGTGCCATCGGCGGGGGCGAGGAGACCCAGTACTTC. As protein: CAIGGGEETQYF.